Following are 7 T cell receptor beta chains from one sample sequenced in a study of blood T cell repertoires in COVID-19. The table came from immunoSEQ multiplex PCR; TCRdb's copy has only in-frame clones and leaves some out. The data show approximately 400,000 clones, more than 70% seen once. Sequenced material: PBMCs or T cells enriched from blood (not recorded which). These receptors were taken from a young woman who had recovered from COVID-19.

This sequence joins TRBV18 and TRBJ2-3, with D perhaps matching TRBD2 (6 bases). The germline V gene has CDR1 KGHSH and CDR2 LQKENI. CDR3 size: 17 residues. V lost 3 bases and J lost 0, with 16 bases in between. The CDR3 is CASSPPPSASSTDTQYF. CDR3 nucleotide sequence: TGTGCCAGCTCACCCCCACCTAGCGCATCTAGCACAGATACGCAGTATTTT.

The V gene is TRBV27, the J gene TRBJ1-1; tentative D call: TRBD1 (6 bases). Germline CDR1 and CDR2: MNHEY and SMNVEV (reference sequence). This CDR3 has 15 amino acids. The germline V and J ends were trimmed by 4 bases and 0 bases, with 12 bases remaining between them. The CDR3 coding sequence is TGTGCCAGCAGTTCGTACAGGGTCCTGAACACTGAAGCTTTCTTT. The encoded protein is CASSSYRVLNTEAFF.

This sequence joins TRBV6-1 and TRBJ2-7; D not certain. Germline CDR1 and CDR2: MNHNS and SASEGT. CDR3 size: 14 residues. Between the trimmed V and J ends, which lost 0 bases and 3 bases, there was a span of 9 bases. The CDR3 sequence is CASSEAQLIYEQYF. The DNA for the CDR3 is TGTGCCAGCAGTGAAGCGCAACTGATCTACGAGCAGTACTTC.

The V call is TRBV5-4, the J call TRBJ2-1; TRBD1 might be the D (6 bases). Trimming removed 4 bases from V and 6 bases from J, with 11 bases in between. The CDR3 is 13 amino acids. Germline lookup yields CDR1 SGHNT and CDR2 YYREEE (reference sequence). The CDR3 here is CASSGDTTNEQFF. DNA of the CDR3: TGTGCCAGCAGCGGGGACACAACCAATGAGCAGTTCTTC.

The chain carries TRBV9 and TRBJ1-2; D is ambiguous. The CDR3 runs 12 residues. Trimming shortened V by 5 bases and J by 4 bases, and 9 bases separated the two germline ends. Per germline, CDR1 SGDLS and CDR2 YYNGEE. CDR3 sequence (DNA): TGTGCCAGCAGGCTAGGAGGCTATGGCTACACCTTC. Translated: CASRLGGYGYTF.

The CDR3, as DNA: TGTGCCAGCAGCCCCAGGGAGCCCCAGGGGGAGACCCAGTACTTC. Its translation is CASSPREPQGETQYF. This chain joins TRBV7-6 and TRBJ2-5, with a weak D call TRBD1 (6 bases). There are 15 residues in the CDR3. The V gene lost 5 bases and the J gene lost 5 bases, with 18 bases spanning the gap. The V gene's germline CDR1 is SGHVS and CDR2 FNYEAQ. The full variable domain, rest sourced from reference TRBV7-6 and TRBJ2-5, is GAGVSQSPRYKVTKRGQDVALRCDPISGHVSLYWYRQALGQGPEFLTYFNYEAQQDKSGLPNDRFSAERPEGSISTLTIQRTEQRDSAMYRCASSPREPQGETQYFGPGTRLLVL.

The chain has TRBV15 and TRBJ2-7; TRBD1 might be the D (6 bases). Germline CDR1 and CDR2: LNHNV and YYDKDF (reference sequence). CDR3 length: 17 residues. Trimming took 0 bases from V and 0 from J, leaving 15 bases between them. The CDR3 sequence: CATSRDRTDWSSYEQYF. In DNA form, the CDR3 reads TGTGCCACCAGCAGAGATCGGACAGACTGGAGCTCCTACGAGCAGTACTTC.